The 24 T cell receptor beta chains reported below all come from one sample, sequenced in a study of blood T cell repertoires in COVID-19. Only in-frame clones appear in the TCRdb table, and some are missing; sequencing was by immunoSEQ multiplex PCR. There are around 60,000 clones in the sample; about 80% occur only once, and approximately 3.5% lies in the top ten. The sequenced sample consisted of peripheral blood. The receptor set was obtained from a woman of 80 years or more with acute or convalescent COVID-19.

The chain uses TRBV29-1 and TRBJ2-3; D may be TRBD1 (6 bases). With 5 bases removed from V and 5 bases from J, the gap between germline ends came to 26 bases. CDR1 is SQVTM, CDR2 ANQGSEA, per germline. The CDR3 is 17 residues long. CDR3 protein: CSVFVVVRGGKGDTQYF. The CDR3 DNA follows: TGCAGCGTTTTTGTAGTTGTTCGAGGGGGAAAGGGAGATACGCAGTATTTT.

V is TRBV29-1 and J is TRBJ2-2; perhaps TRBD2 as D (5 bases). The germline CDR1 and CDR2 sequences are SQVTM and ANQGSEA. The CDR3 covers 15 residues. The V gene lost 4 bases and the J gene lost 6 bases, with 18 bases spanning the gap. The CDR3 spells CSVVGFTSDPGELFF. In DNA, the CDR3 is TGCAGCGTTGTGGGGTTCACTAGTGACCCCGGGGAGCTGTTTTTT.

The chain combines TRBV24-1 with TRBJ2-7; tentatively, D is TRBD1 (6 bases). CDR1 and CDR2 (germline): KGHDR, SFDVKD. This CDR3 is built from 12 residues. V was shortened by 6 bases and J by 4 bases, with 9 bases between the two germline ends. The CDR3 loop is CATSLTGYEQYF. CDR3 DNA sequence: TGTGCCACCAGTTTGACAGGATACGAGCAGTACTTC.

This clone showed up just a few times. The chain uses TRBV28 and TRBJ2-7; D possibly corresponds to TRBD1 (6 bases). In germline, CDR1 is MDHEN, CDR2 SYDVKM. This CDR3 has 15 residues. V lost 7 bases and J lost 4, with 20 bases in between. Written as DNA, the CDR3 is TGTGCCAGCACCAATCACAGGGTCGATACATACGAGCAGTACTTC. This gives the protein CASTNHRVDTYEQYF.

The rearrangement joins TRBV6-5 to TRBJ1-1; TRBD1 matches at 9 bases. V lost 6 bases, J lost 1 base, and 3 bases stayed unmatched. Germline V gives CDR1 MNHEY, CDR2 SVGAGI. The CDR3 is made up of 14 amino acids. The CDR3 sequence is CASRETGGNTEAFF. The DNA of the CDR3 is TGTGCCAGCAGGGAGACAGGGGGGAACACTGAAGCTTTCTTT.

This clone was detected only once. The chain links TRBV13 to TRBJ2-7; D might be TRBD1 (6 bases). Germline assignment: CDR1 PRHDT and CDR2 FYEKMQ (reference sequence). The V end was cut by 5 bases, the J end by 1 base, with 12 bases between. CDR3 size: 14 residues. CDR3 region: CASSTGQTSYEQYF. CDR3 nucleotide sequence: TGTGCCAGCAGCACCGGACAGACATCCTACGAGCAGTACTTC.

The chain joins TRBV29-1 to TRBJ2-1, with TRBD2 identical over 10 bases. Looked up from germline, CDR1 is SQVTM and CDR2 is ANQGSEA. CDR3 length: 13 amino acids. The V and J ends lost 4 bases and 7 bases, in that order; junction bases with no gene match: 4. The CDR3 DNA sequence: TGCAGCGTTGCTAGCGGGGGCGGAAATGAGCAGTTCTTC. The encoded protein is CSVASGGGNEQFF.

V usage is TRBV5-6 and J usage is TRBJ2-5, with a possible D match to TRBD1 (5 bases). The CDR3 extends over 13 amino acids. Germline values: CDR1 SGHDT, CDR2 YYEEEE. The V and J ends lost 2 bases and 3 bases respectively, with 8 bases between them. Here the CDR3 DNA reads TGTGCCAGCAGCTTCAGGGCAGAAGAGACCCAGTACTTC. This encodes CASSFRAEETQYF.

The V and J genes are TRBV19 and TRBJ2-1, with 9 bases that match TRBD2. The CDR3 length is 15 residues. The V and J ends lost 4 bases and 6 bases, in that order; junction bases with no gene match: 7. Germline assignment: CDR1 LNHDA and CDR2 SQIVND (reference sequence). CDR3 protein: CASSNLAGGRNEQFF. In DNA, the CDR3 is TGTGCCAGTAGTAATCTGGCGGGGGGGCGCAATGAGCAGTTCTTC.

The J gene is TRBJ1-6, the V gene TRBV5-1; D ambiguous. Trimming stripped 0 bases from V and 7 bases from J, with 14 bases between. The CDR3 totals 16 residues. The germline gives CDR1 SGHRS, CDR2 YFSETQ. The CDR3 protein is CASSLAPAGENSPLHF. The CDR3 DNA reads as TGCGCCAGCAGCTTGGCTCCCGCAGGCGAGAATTCACCCCTCCACTTT.

This clone was recorded only once. The CDR3 loop is CASSWGQSTDTQYF. The DNA of the CDR3 is TGCGCCAGCAGCTGGGGACAGAGCACAGATACGCAGTATTTT. This chain uses TRBV5-1 with TRBJ2-3, with 7 bases that match TRBD1. Germline CDR1 and CDR2: SGHRS and YFSETQ. This CDR3 region has 14 residues. V was pared by 3 bases and J by 0 bases, with 1 base of the junction left unmatched.

The rearrangement joins TRBV19 to TRBJ1-3; D is ambiguous. Trimming stripped 5 bases from V and 0 bases from J, with 8 bases between. Germline V CDR1 and CDR2: LNHDA, SQIVND (reference sequence). The CDR3 has 14 amino acids. CDR3 protein: CASSQRVSGNTIYF. The DNA of the CDR3 is TGTGCCAGTAGTCAAAGAGTCTCTGGAAACACCATATATTTT.

This chain connects TRBV4-1 to TRBJ2-2; the D gene is possibly TRBD2 (5 bases). This CDR3 comprises 16 residues. Germline CDR1 reads MGHRA; CDR2 reads YSYEKL. Trimming took 0 bases from V and 6 from J, leaving 14 bases between them. CDR3 bases: TGCGCCAGCAGCCAAGAATCCGGGTTGAGGGCCGGGGAGCTGTTTTTT. Translation: CASSQESGLRAGELFF.

The chain combines TRBV9 with TRBJ2-7; tentative D call: TRBD2 (5 bases). The germline gives CDR1 SGDLS, CDR2 YYNGEE. This CDR3 spans 15 amino acids. Trimming removed 0 bases from V and 6 bases from J, with 16 bases in between. Written as DNA, the CDR3 is TGTGCCAGCAGCGTAGGGGTGGGAGCAATTACCGAGCAGTACTTC. Amino acid sequence: CASSVGVGAITEQYF.

J is TRBJ1-1 and V is TRBV6-5; 7 positions match TRBD1. The germline V gene encodes CDR1 MNHEY and CDR2 SVGAGI. CDR3 length: 14 residues. The junction had 6 bases not matched to a gene; V was cut back by 4 bases and J by 4 bases. As DNA, the CDR3 is TGTGCCAGCAGTTTCTGGACAGGAAGCACTGAAGCTTTCTTT. This gives the protein CASSFWTGSTEAFF.

Of note for this clone: The sample holds other DNA sequences that translate to the same CDR3. This chain joins TRBV7-9 and TRBJ1-4; TRBD1 matches at 8 bases. The germline V gene has CDR1 SEHNR and CDR2 FQNEAQ (reference sequence). V lost 2 bases to trimming and J lost 8 bases; unmatched junction nucleotides: 4. This CDR3 region has 14 residues. CDR3 DNA sequence: TGTGCCAGCAGCTTACAGGGGGCAACGGAAAAACTGTTTTTT. Amino acid sequence: CASSLQGATEKLFF.

This clone was counted a few times. The V call is TRBV6-5, the J call TRBJ1-2; D is unclear. The CDR3 contains 15 residues. CDR1 is MNHEY, CDR2 SVGAGI, per germline. V was cut by 0 bases and J by 5 bases, with 13 bases left in between. CDR3 nucleotide sequence: TGTGCCAGCAGTTACTCGACGAGGACTGAATATGGCTACACCTTC. Translation: CASSYSTRTEYGYTF.

The gene calls are TRBV12-5 and TRBJ1-5; D is perhaps TRBD1 (6 bases). Germline V gene sequence: CDR1 LGHNT, CDR2 FRNRAP. The V end was cut by 2 bases, the J end by 2 bases, with 13 bases between. The CDR3 is 16 amino acids. CDR3 DNA sequence: TGTGCTAGTGGTTTGCAGGCGGGGGGCGGCAATCAGCCCCAGCATTTT. This gives the protein CASGLQAGGGNQPQHF.

V is TRBV5-1 and J is TRBJ2-7, with 8 nucleotides matching TRBD1. Per germline, CDR1 SGHRS and CDR2 YFSETQ. The CDR3 totals 14 residues. The J segment lost 2 bases and the V segment lost 5 bases, leaving 6 bases of the junction unmatched. The CDR3 DNA reads as TGCGCCAGCAGGCAGAGGACAGGGACCTACGAGCAGTACTTC. This gives the protein CASRQRTGTYEQYF.

The chain is built from TRBV28 and TRBJ2-7, with D perhaps matching TRBD1 (5 bases). The length of the CDR3 is 13 residues. CDR1 is MDHEN and CDR2 is SYDVKM in the germline V gene. Trimming took off 3 bases at V and 5 bases at J, with 11 bases between the two ends. The DNA of the CDR3 is TGTGCCAGCAGTTTTAGGCAGGGTGACGAGCAGTACTTC. It translates to CASSFRQGDEQYF.

In nucleotides, the CDR3 is TGTGCCAGCAGCCAAGGGCAAGCCTACAATGAGCAGTTCTTC. The encoded protein is CASSQGQAYNEQFF. The chain couples TRBV14 to TRBJ2-1; no reliable D call. Germline assignment: CDR1 SGHDN and CDR2 FVKESK. Trimming took 1 base from V and 2 from J, leaving 6 bases between them. This CDR3 is built from 14 residues. The full variable domain, rest sourced from reference TRBV14 and TRBJ2-1, is EAGVTQFPSHSVIEKGQTVTLRCDPISGHDNLYWYRRVMGKEIKFLLHFVKESKQDESGMPNNRFLAERTGGTYSTLKVQPAELEDSGVYFCASSQGQAYNEQFFGPGTRLTVL.

The CDR3 here is CASRESTGEEKLFF. Written as DNA, the CDR3 is TGTGCCAGCAGGGAATCCACAGGGGAGGAAAAACTGTTTTTT. The V call is TRBV5-4, the J call TRBJ1-4, with TRBD1 matching 7 bases. Germline CDR1 and CDR2: SGHNT and YYREEE (reference sequence). This CDR3 is 14 amino acids long. The trim removed 5 bases at V and 8 bases at J, leaving 9 bases unmatched.

The chain joins TRBV28 to TRBJ2-3; 14 bases are shared with TRBD2. CDR3 size: 16 residues. The trim removed 2 bases at V and 5 bases at J, leaving 3 bases unmatched. From germline, CDR1 is MDHEN and CDR2 SYDVKM. The CDR3 nucleotides read TGTGCCAGCAGTTTAGGACTAGCGGGAGGAATAGATACGCAGTATTTT. Residues: CASSLGLAGGIDTQYF.

As DNA, the CDR3 is TGTGCCAGCAGCCAAGGGTTTCTCGTCGTCGGGGTTGATGAAAAACTGTTTTTT. It codes for CASSQGFLVVGVDEKLFF. The V call is TRBV14, the J call TRBJ1-4; D gene unclear. The CDR3 spans 18 residues. V was cut by 1 base and J by 6 bases, with 21 bases left in between. Germline loops: CDR1 SGHDN, CDR2 FVKESK.